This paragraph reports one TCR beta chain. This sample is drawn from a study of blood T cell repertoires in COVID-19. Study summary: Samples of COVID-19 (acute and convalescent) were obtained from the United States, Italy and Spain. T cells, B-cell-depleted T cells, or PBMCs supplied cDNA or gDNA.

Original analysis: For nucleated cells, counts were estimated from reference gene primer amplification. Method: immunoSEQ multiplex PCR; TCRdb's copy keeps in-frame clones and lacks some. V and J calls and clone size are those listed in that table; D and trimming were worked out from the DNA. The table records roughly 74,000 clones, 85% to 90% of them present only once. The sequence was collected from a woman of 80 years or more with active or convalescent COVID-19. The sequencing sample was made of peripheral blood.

Here the CDR3 reads CSVGQGNSQPQHF. Written as DNA, the CDR3 is TGCAGCGTCGGACAGGGCAACAGCCAGCCCCAGCATTTT. This chain connects TRBV29-1 to TRBJ1-5, with 8 bases lining up with TRBD1. The length of the CDR3 is 13 residues. V lost 6 bases, J lost 7 bases, and 8 bases stayed unmatched. Germline-derived CDR1 and CDR2 are SQVTM and ANQGSEA.